This T cell receptor (beta chain) was found in a study of CD8 T cells in ankylosing spondylitis. Overall study findings and caveats: As for the disease-linked clones, they showed a CD8+ phenotype and occurred at relatively low frequencies in peripheral blood. Seemingly characteristic of ankylosing spondylitis blood was a TCR beta motif consisting of about 8 highly homologous variants. Some motif variants were previously reported in reactive arthritis synovial fluid and blood. Disease-linked clones were reportedly significantly enriched in matched ankylosing spondylitis synovial fluid.

TCR beta libraries were made by quantitative 5'-RACE with molecular barcodes. TCRdb recomputed calls from the 5' RACE reads with MiXCR, one row per CDR3 protein. The repertoire has roughly 370,000 distinct CDR3 sequences, more than 20% of them found once; the top ten carry 15% to 20%. In this sample, this clonotype turned up a few times. Its target is not known. Unmatched junction bases numbered 3, after V lost 3 bases and J lost 6 bases. Germline V lookup: CDR1 DFQATT, CDR2 SNEGSKA (reference sequence). The length of the CDR3 is 13 residues. This chain links TRBV20-1 with TRBJ1-5; 9 bases fit TRBD1. The TCR originated in a male donor with ankylosing spondylitis. The sequenced material came from blood, either unsorted or a sorted T cell fraction (not recorded which). CDR3 sequence (DNA): TGCAGTGCTAGTGCGACAGGGGGTCAGCCCCAGCATTTT. Protein sequence: CSASATGGQPQHF.